This T cell receptor beta chain was sequenced in a study of immune heterogeneity within non-small cell lung tumors. Points from the study as a whole: Recurring identical dominant CDR3 beta clonotypes were observed across tumor sites within a patient, together with site-unique high-frequency clones.

Bulk tumor genomic DNA, approximately 560 ng per sample, was used as template. Multiple widely separated biopsies were taken from each primary tumor at surgery. Patients underwent curative surgery for untreated, newly diagnosed non-small cell lung cancer. This clonotype is termed medium-sized. Its antigen is unidentified. It was a multiplex PCR that amplified TCR beta CDR3, with 32 V and 13 J primers. From the multiplex PCR reads, TCRdb called clonotypes with MiXCR, one entry per CDR3 protein. Among more than 10,000 distinct CDR3 sequences listed, around 29% were seen once. V was trimmed by 5 bases and J by 2 bases, leaving 9 bases between them. The CDR3 consists of 13 residues. Germline loops: CDR1 MNHNS, CDR2 SASEGT.

The sample comprised lung tumor tissue. V gene TRBV6-1 combines with J gene TRBJ1-1; a weak D match, TRBD1 (6 bases). The sequence was collected from a man aged 50-59 years with non-small cell lung cancer. CDR3 sequence (DNA): TGTGCCAGCAGTAACAGGGTAAACACTGAAGCTTTCTTT. Its translation: CASSNRVNTEAFF.